The clone carrying this T cell receptor beta chain was counted ten times or more. Its target is unknown. The CDR3 extends over 16 amino acids. V was shortened by 1 base and J by 0 bases, with 11 bases between the two germline ends. The germline CDR1 and CDR2 sequences are SGHAT and FQNNGV. These data come from a study of breast tumors, draining lymph nodes, adjacent tissues. Study-level findings and limits: Tumors had less TCR diversity than lymph nodes, more than nontumor tissue.

Each CDR3 protein gets one entry after TCRdb re-called the multiplex PCR reads with MiXCR. The sample lists 30,000 to 40,000 distinct CDR3 sequences, over 30% occurring once. The material sequenced was breast tumor tissue. This chain links TRBV11-2 with TRBJ2-3; perhaps TRBD1 as D (5 bases). This TCR was recovered from a female donor with breast cancer. Some clones in this sample may be carry-over from other donors' samples. The CDR3 bases are TGTGCCAGCAGCTTAGCGGGCGGACATAGCACAGATACGCAGTATTTT. Residues: CASSLAGGHSTDTQYF.